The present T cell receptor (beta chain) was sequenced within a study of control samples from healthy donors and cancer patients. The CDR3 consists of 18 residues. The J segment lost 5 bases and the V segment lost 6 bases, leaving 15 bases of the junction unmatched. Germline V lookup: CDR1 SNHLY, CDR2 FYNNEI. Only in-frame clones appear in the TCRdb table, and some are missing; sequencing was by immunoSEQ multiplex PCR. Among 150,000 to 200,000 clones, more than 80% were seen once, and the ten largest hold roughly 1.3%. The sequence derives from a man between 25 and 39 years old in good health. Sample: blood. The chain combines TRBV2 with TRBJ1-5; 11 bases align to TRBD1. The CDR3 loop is CASSSRTGGFGRDQPQHF. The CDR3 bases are TGTGCCAGCAGCAGCCGGACAGGGGGCTTCGGCCGGGATCAGCCCCAGCATTTT.